The T cell receptor beta chain under discussion was sequenced for a study of blood T cells in healthy people across ages. V shed 1 base and J 5 bases; nucleotides not matched to a gene: 6. The germline CDR1 and CDR2 sequences are SGHKS and YYEKEE (reference sequence). This CDR3 is built from 15 residues. General observations from the study: With naive T cell percentage, TCR beta diversity showed a strong correlation.

Primers used in a second PCR of roughly 6 to 12 cycles were a sample-barcoded 5' primer and a J-beta primer mix. Every single cDNA molecule received a tag from a template-switch adaptor with 12 random nucleotides. TCRdb recomputed calls from the 5' RACE reads with MiXCR, one row per CDR3 protein. The sample lists 1.8 million or so distinct CDR3 sequences; approximately 39% were seen once. On this clonotype: Its antigen is currently unknown.

V gene TRBV5-5 combines with J gene TRBJ1-2; TRBD1 aligns across 9 bases. The specimen sequenced was blood. The TCR comes from a human donor in good health. CDR3 amino acids: CASSLRGDRVYGYTF. The CDR3 nucleotides read TGTGCCAGCAGCTTGAGAGGGGACAGGGTTTATGGCTACACCTTC.